The 32 T cell receptor beta chains given below trace back to one sample, sequenced in a study of blood T cell repertoires in COVID-19. Repertoires were generated with immunoSEQ multiplex PCR, while TCRdb's copy carries only in-frame clones and drops some. The repertoire holds approximately 240,000 clones, with about nine tenths as singletons. Sequenced: peripheral blood. These TCRs come from a man aged 25-45 years with COVID-19, enrolled during active disease.

The chain couples TRBV7-9 to TRBJ1-2; tentatively, D is TRBD1 (5 bases). Germline V gives CDR1 SEHNR, CDR2 FQNEAQ (reference sequence). There are 15 residues in the CDR3. With 3 bases removed from V and 4 bases from J, the gap between germline ends came to 15 bases. The CDR3 here is CASSFISQGPYGYTF. The CDR3 DNA follows: TGTGCCAGCAGCTTTATATCTCAGGGCCCCTATGGCTACACCTTC.

The V and J genes are TRBV5-1 and TRBJ2-3; D gene uncertain. The V and J ends lost 5 bases and 0 bases respectively, with 7 bases between them. CDR1 SGHRS and CDR2 YFSETQ come from the germline V gene. The CDR3 runs to 13 residues. CDR3 sequence (DNA): TGCGCCAGCAGGAGGCTGAGCACAGATACGCAGTATTTT. As protein: CASRRLSTDTQYF.

V gene TRBV5-4 combines with J gene TRBJ2-3, with TRBD2 matching over 12 bases. CDR1 is SGHNT and CDR2 is YYREEE in the germline V gene (reference sequence). This CDR3 is 16 amino acids long. The junction had 3 bases not matched to a gene; V was cut back by 2 bases and J by 2 bases. The chain's CDR3 is CASSLRLAGDTDTQYF. CDR3 in DNA: TGTGCCAGCAGCTTAAGACTAGCGGGGGACACAGATACGCAGTATTTT.

J is TRBJ2-1 and V is TRBV7-2, with D perhaps matching TRBD1 (6 bases). This CDR3 spans 14 amino acids. The V gene's germline CDR1 is SGHTA and CDR2 FQGNSA. V gave up 4 bases and J gave up 7 bases, with 14 bases separating them. The CDR3 region is CASSSGQFGNEQFF. CDR3 DNA sequence: TGTGCCAGCAGCTCTGGACAGTTCGGTAATGAGCAGTTCTTC.

This clone was detected once. V usage is TRBV7-9 and J usage is TRBJ1-2, with 10 bases identical to TRBD1. There are 15 residues in the CDR3. Germline V gene sequence: CDR1 SEHNR, CDR2 FQNEAQ (reference sequence). After removal of 5 bases from V and 4 bases from J, the junction contained 7 bases not matched to a gene. The CDR3 sequence is CASSGDRGVSYGYTF. Here the CDR3 DNA reads TGTGCCAGCAGCGGGGACAGGGGCGTGTCCTATGGCTACACCTTC.

The chain has TRBV18 and TRBJ2-3, with TRBD1 as a possible D gene (6 bases). Trimming cost V 2 bases and J 0 bases, with 6 bases left between them. CDR3 length: 14 amino acids. Germline-derived CDR1 and CDR2 are KGHSH and LQKENI. CDR3 DNA sequence: TGTGCCAGCTCACCAACAGGGAGCACAGATACGCAGTATTTT. It yields the protein CASSPTGSTDTQYF. Looking up the rest from reference TRBV18 and TRBJ2-3 gives the full variable domain: NAGVMQNPRHLVRRRGQEARLRCSPMKGHSHVYWYRQLPEEGLKFMVYLQKENIIDESGMPKERFSAEFPKEGPSILRIQQVVRGDSAAYFCASSPTGSTDTQYFGPGTRLTVL.

The V gene is TRBV10-3, the J gene TRBJ1-2; D remains ambiguous. The germline gives CDR1 ENHRY, CDR2 SYGVKD. CDR3 length: 11 amino acids. The V and J ends lost 10 bases and 0 bases respectively, with 6 bases between them. CDR3 coding DNA: TGTGCCACCCTCTCTAACTATGGCTACACCTTC. Protein: CATLSNYGYTF.

About this clone itself: A junction end diverges from the germline sequence, so it may reflect a read error. V usage is TRBV5-1 and J usage is TRBJ2-1; 8 positions match TRBD2. This CDR3 spans 15 amino acids. Looked up from germline, CDR1 is SGHRS and CDR2 is YFSETQ. CDR3 sequence reads: CASSFGGASYSEQFF. Written as DNA, the CDR3 is TGCGCCAGCAGCTTCGGGGGGGCCTCCTACAGTGAGCAGTTCTTC.

V and J are TRBV15 and TRBJ2-3, with 10 bases matching TRBD2. This CDR3 region has 17 residues. The V segment lost 5 bases and the J segment 2 bases; nucleotides outside the gene matches: 10. Looked up from germline, CDR1 is LNHNV and CDR2 is YYDKDF (reference sequence). Here the CDR3 reads CATSGPNSGGLTDTQYF. CDR3 bases: TGTGCCACCAGCGGACCAAATAGCGGGGGGCTCACAGATACGCAGTATTTT.

The chain carries TRBV6-5 and TRBJ2-2, with TRBD1 identical over 9 bases. Germline CDR1 is MNHEY and CDR2 is SVGAGI. This CDR3 comprises 14 residues. V dropped 8 bases and J dropped 4; count of bases not matched to a gene: 5. CDR3 nucleotide sequence: TGTGCCAGCTCGGGGACAGGGACCACCGGGGAGCTGTTTTTT. This translates into CASSGTGTTGELFF.

This chain connects TRBV25-1 to TRBJ1-4; D remains unclear. The germline V gene has CDR1 MGHDK and CDR2 SYGVNS. This CDR3 region has 14 residues. Trimming removed 4 bases at V and 8 bases at J, with 14 bases between. This chain's CDR3 is CASSGWQAREKLFF. Here the CDR3 DNA reads TGTGCCAGCAGTGGCTGGCAGGCTCGGGAAAAACTGTTTTTT.

This sequence joins TRBV6-5 and TRBJ2-7, with D possibly being TRBD2 (5 bases). This CDR3 has 13 amino acids. The V gene's germline CDR1 is MNHEY and CDR2 SVGAGI. V was clipped by 7 bases and J by 3 bases, with 13 bases between them. The CDR3 DNA reads as TGTGCCAGCACAGGACTGGCAAACTACGAGCAGTACTTC. It yields the protein CASTGLANYEQYF.

CDR3 DNA sequence: TGTGCCAGTAGTAGGGGGACAGGGGCCTACGAGCAGTACTTC. This gives the protein CASSRGTGAYEQYF. The V gene is TRBV19, the J gene TRBJ2-7; the match to TRBD1 covers 10 bases. The ends lost 4 bases at V and 2 bases at J; junction bases unmatched: 2. Looked up from germline, CDR1 is LNHDA and CDR2 is SQIVND (reference sequence). This CDR3 spans 14 amino acids.

The chain combines TRBV3-1 (or the pseudogene TRBV3-2) with TRBJ2-5; D possibly corresponds to TRBD2 (6 bases). V was shortened by 3 bases and J by 5 bases, with 7 bases between the two germline ends. The V gene's germline CDR1 is LGHDT and CDR2 YNNKEL (reference sequence). This CDR3 has 12 residues. This CDR3 reads CASSHGGETQYF. The DNA for the CDR3 is TGTGCCAGCAGCCACGGAGGGGAGACCCAGTACTTC.

The CDR3 DNA follows: TGTGCCAGCAGCTTATTGCCAGGACTAATCGGAACCACGAATCCCAATGAGCAGTTCTTC. Translation gives CASSLLPGLIGTTNPNEQFF. The gene calls are TRBV7-6 and TRBJ2-1, with TRBD2 as a possible D gene (6 bases). Germline lookup yields CDR1 SGHVS and CDR2 FNYEAQ. V gave up 2 bases and J gave up 6 bases, with 29 bases separating them. The CDR3 covers 20 residues.

The chain uses TRBV30 and TRBJ1-5, with D tentatively TRBD1 (5 bases). The CDR3 has 15 amino acids. The V gene's germline CDR1 is GTSNPN and CDR2 SVGIG (reference sequence). The ends were cut back, 1 base at V and 5 bases at J, with 15 bases in the middle. The CDR3 protein is CAWSAGGSWDQPQHF. The CDR3 DNA reads TGTGCCTGGAGTGCGGGGGGATCGTGGGATCAGCCCCAGCATTTT.

V is TRBV7-9 and J is TRBJ2-2; maybe TRBD1 (5 bases). CDR3 length equals 16 residues. The germline CDR1 and CDR2 sequences are SEHNR and FQNEAQ (reference sequence). Trimming shortened V by 1 base and J by 3 bases, and 12 bases separated the two germline ends. CDR3 loop: CASSLVVGLDTGELFF. DNA for the CDR3: TGTGCCAGCAGCTTAGTTGTGGGGCTGGACACCGGGGAGCTGTTTTTT.

The gene calls are TRBV28 and TRBJ2-1, with 7 bases fitting TRBD1. The CDR3 totals 13 residues. J lost 12 bases, V lost 5 bases, and 10 bases had no gene match. CDR1 is MDHEN and CDR2 is SYDVKM in the germline V gene. The CDR3 is CASSPPLDRLQFF. CDR3 coding DNA: TGTGCCAGCAGTCCACCACTGGACAGGCTGCAGTTCTTC.

This clone was detected a few times. V and J are TRBV6-1 and TRBJ1-2; 12 bases map to TRBD1. Germline V lookup: CDR1 MNHNS, CDR2 SASEGT. The CDR3 loop spans 18 amino acids. V shed 3 bases, J shed 4 bases, and the junction held 12 bases outside the gene matches. The CDR3 spells CASSDSGDRGRGGYGYTF. The CDR3 DNA reads as TGTGCCAGCAGTGACAGTGGGGACAGGGGGCGCGGTGGCTATGGCTACACCTTC.

V is TRBV3-1 (or the pseudogene TRBV3-2) and J is TRBJ1-1, with D unresolved. Trimming left V 1 base short and J 1 base short, with 10 bases between. This CDR3 is 15 amino acids long. Germline V gene data show CDR1 as LGHDT and CDR2 as YNNKEL (reference sequence). CDR3 loop: CASSQGGRGNTEAFF. The CDR3 DNA is TGTGCCAGCAGCCAAGGAGGACGGGGGAACACTGAAGCTTTCTTT.

V is TRBV6-5 and J is TRBJ1-1; TRBD1 aligns across 7 bases. V was clipped by 2 bases and J by 0 bases; unmatched bases: 0. Germline assignment: CDR1 MNHEY and CDR2 SVGAGI. The CDR3 has 14 amino acids. CDR3: CASSYTGVNTEAFF. CDR3 in DNA: TGTGCCAGCAGTTACACAGGGGTGAACACTGAAGCTTTCTTT.

This rearrangement joins TRBV19 to TRBJ1-2; possibly TRBD1 for D (5 bases). The CDR3 runs to 14 residues. The ends were cut back, 1 base at V and 4 bases at J, with 10 bases in the middle. Germline V lookup: CDR1 LNHDA, CDR2 SQIVND (reference sequence). CDR3 protein: CASSIGGRTYGYTF. Here the CDR3 DNA reads TGTGCCAGTAGTATAGGGGGCAGGACCTATGGCTACACCTTC.

This clone was seen a handful of times. The chain uses TRBV7-9 and TRBJ1-2; D is perhaps TRBD1 (5 bases). The germline V gene encodes CDR1 SEHNR and CDR2 FQNEAQ (reference sequence). The CDR3 has 16 amino acids. The V end lost 6 bases, the J end lost 2 bases, and 19 bases lay between the germline ends. CDR3 protein: CASSPPGWRGNYGYTF. The CDR3, as DNA: TGTGCCAGCAGTCCCCCTGGGTGGCGGGGCAACTATGGCTACACCTTC. Based on the CDR3 plus reference TRBV7-9 and TRBJ1-2, the full variable domain is DTGVSQNPRHKITKRGQNVTFRCDPISEHNRLYWYRQTLGQGPEFLTYFQNEAQLEKSRLLSDRFSAERPKGSFSTLEIQRTEQGDSAMYLCASSPPGWRGNYGYTFGSGTRLTVV.

The chain uses TRBV3-1 (or the pseudogene TRBV3-2) and TRBJ1-2; TRBD1 is a possible D gene (6 bases). V dropped 6 bases and J dropped 4 bases, with 12 bases sitting between them. Germline V gene data show CDR1 as LGHDT and CDR2 as YNNKEL (reference sequence). This CDR3 is 13 amino acids long. The CDR3 spells CASRGGGGYGYTF. The DNA of the CDR3 is TGTGCCAGCAGAGGAGGGGGGGGCTATGGCTACACCTTC.

The CDR3 is CASSQERVYGYTF. For the CDR3, the DNA is TGCGCCAGCAGCCAAGAGAGGGTCTATGGCTACACCTTC. V is TRBV4-1 and J is TRBJ1-2, with D uncertain. CDR1 and CDR2 (germline): MGHRA, YSYEKL. V was cut by 0 bases and J by 4 bases, with 6 bases left in between. The CDR3 spans 13 residues.

This rearrangement joins TRBV5-4 to TRBJ1-5, with 9 bases fitting TRBD1. V was clipped by 0 bases and J by 4 bases; unmatched bases: 5. The CDR3 is made up of 16 amino acids. Looked up from germline, CDR1 is SGHNT and CDR2 is YYREEE (reference sequence). CDR3 in amino acids: CASSLGPGQGNQPQHF. The CDR3 nucleotides read TGTGCCAGCAGCTTGGGACCGGGACAGGGTAATCAGCCCCAGCATTTT. Together with reference TRBV5-4 and TRBJ1-5, the CDR3 gives the full variable domain: ETGVTQSPTHLIKTRGQQVTLRCSSQSGHNTVSWYQQALGQGPQFIFQYYREEENGRGNFPPRFSGLQFPNYSSELNVNALELDDSALYLCASSLGPGQGNQPQHFGDGTRLSIL.

This chain joins TRBV5-4 and TRBJ1-1, with no clear D. Trimming cost V 8 bases and J 3 bases, with 20 bases left between them. CDR3 length: 15 amino acids. Germline V gives CDR1 SGHNT, CDR2 YYREEE (reference sequence). This CDR3 is CASAPVPSGHTEAFF. The CDR3 DNA reads TGTGCCAGTGCACCGGTACCGTCTGGGCACACTGAAGCTTTCTTT.

This sequence joins TRBV10-2 and TRBJ1-6; 8 bases agree with TRBD1. The germline CDR1 and CDR2 sequences are WSHSY and SAAADI. This CDR3 contains 15 residues. V trimming: 6 bases; J trimming: 7 bases; junction bases outside the gene matches: 8. The CDR3 sequence: CASRGTGTGNSPLHF. CDR3 sequence (DNA): TGCGCCAGCAGGGGGACCGGGACAGGAAATTCACCCCTCCACTTT.

The chain combines TRBV7-2 with TRBJ1-3; D remains unclear. There are 13 residues in the CDR3. In germline, CDR1 is SGHTA, CDR2 FQGNSA. Deletions cut 5 bases from V and 0 bases from J, with 5 bases between. The CDR3 region is CASSAGSGNTIYF. The CDR3 DNA reads TGTGCCAGCAGCGCCGGCTCTGGAAACACCATATATTTT.

The chain carries TRBV5-4 and TRBJ2-1; 8 bases align to TRBD2. This CDR3 region has 16 residues. Germline V gene sequence: CDR1 SGHNT, CDR2 YYREEE (reference sequence). Trimming removed 4 bases from V and 3 bases from J; junction bases left unmatched: 9. DNA for the CDR3: TGTGCCAGCAGCCTACCCCGGGGGGGCAACTACAATGAGCAGTTCTTC. Amino acids: CASSLPRGGNYNEQFF.

The chain recombines TRBV19 with TRBJ1-6; TRBD1 matches 9 bases. This CDR3 region has 16 residues. Germline lookup yields CDR1 LNHDA and CDR2 SQIVND (reference sequence). V lost 4 bases, J lost 4 bases, and 5 bases stayed unmatched. The DNA of the CDR3 is TGTGCCAGTAGTACCCCAGGACAGGGGTATAATTCACCCCTCCACTTT. Encoded protein: CASSTPGQGYNSPLHF. Together with reference TRBV19 and TRBJ1-6, the CDR3 gives the full variable domain: DGGITQSPKYLFRKEGQNVTLSCEQNLNHDAMYWYRQDPGQGLRLIYYSQIVNDFQKGDIAEGYSVSREKKESFPLTVTSAQKNPTAFYLCASSTPGQGYNSPLHFGNGTRLTVT.

The chain combines TRBV7-6 with TRBJ1-1; the D gene is possibly TRBD1 (6 bases). CDR1 and CDR2 (germline): SGHVS, FNYEAQ. The CDR3 has 16 residues. Trimming took 2 bases from V and 6 from J, leaving 19 bases between them. DNA for the CDR3: TGTGCCAGCAGCTTAAGAGGAGGAGGGGGGGTCGCTGAAGCTTTCTTT. Its protein product is CASSLRGGGGVAEAFF.